This is a list of T cell receptor beta chains from one sample in a study of response to subunit inactivated influenza vaccine. TCRdb fed the RT-PCR reads into MiXCR, producing one record per CDR3 protein. The table records 490,000 or so distinct CDR3 sequences, less than 10% of them present only once. The sample in question was PBMCs from blood, obtained less than 30 months after vaccination. The receptors originated from a man in his fifties or sixties who received an inactivated influenza vaccine. The CDR3 runs from the conserved cysteine through the conserved F or W. Each record gives: J gene, D gene, V gene, clone size, CDR3 DNA, CDR3 protein. D genes are given only for firm matches. Only some rows state a clone size, as once, few, many or a class for expanded clones.

TRBJ2-7,TRBD2,TRBV3-1,few,TGTGCCAGCAGCGATAGCGGGGGGAGGACCTACGAGCAGTACTTC,CASSDSGGRTYEQYF
TRBJ2-6,.,TRBV6-1,.,TGTGCCAGCAGTCCCCCACAGGGCGCTGGGGCCAACGTCCTGACTTTC,CASSPPQGAGANVLTF
TRBJ2-2,.,TRBV7-9,.,TGTGCCAGCAGCTTTCCAGGGAACACCGGGGAGCTGTTTTTT,CASSFPGNTGELFF
TRBJ2-7,TRBD1,TRBV4-2,few,TGTGCCAGCAGCCGAGATACAGGGGGCGCCTCCTACGAGCAGTACTTC,CASSRDTGGASYEQYF
TRBJ2-1,.,TRBV14,.,TGTGCCAGCAGCCGGGGGAGCCACGGGAATCAGTTCTTC,CASSRGSHGNQFF
TRBJ2-1,TRBD1,TRBV6-5,many,TGTGCCAGCAGTTACAGGGGGCTGGACAATGAGCAGTTCTTC,CASSYRGLDNEQFF
TRBJ1-1,.,TRBV6-2/TRBV6-3,.,TGTGCCAGCAGTAGAGGGGTTGGCGCTGAAGCTTTCTTT,CASSRGVGAEAFF
TRBJ1-4,.,TRBV11-2,many,TGTGCCAGCAGCCTTGGAGGTGTTCGTAATGAAAAACTGTTTTTT,CASSLGGVRNEKLFF
TRBJ2-1,.,TRBV7-9,.,TGTGCCAGCAGCTTACGGACCTCGAACTACAATGAGCAGTTCTTC,CASSLRTSNYNEQFF
TRBJ2-1,.,TRBV7-3,.,TGTGCCAGCAGCTTGTTTTCCGGACCTAGCTCCTACAATGAGCAGTTCTTC,CASSLFSGPSSYNEQFF
TRBJ2-7,TRBD2,TRBV7-2,.,TGTGCCAGCAGCTCCGGGACTAGCGGGATTCGACACGAGCAGTACTTC,CASSSGTSGIRHEQYF
TRBJ2-7,.,TRBV24-1,.,TGTGCCACCAGTGATGCCGCCGACCCCGAGCAGTACTTC,CATSDAADPEQYF
TRBJ2-1,TRBD2,TRBV29-1,many,TGCAGCGTTGCGGCTAGCGGGGCGGTGAGCTCCTACAATGAGCAGTTCTTC,CSVAASGAVSSYNEQFF
TRBJ2-2,.,TRBV20-1,.,TGCAGTGCTAGAACCAGCCCTAACACCGGGGAGCTGTTTTTT,CSARTSPNTGELFF
TRBJ1-6,.,TRBV6-1,few,TGTGCCACCGGAATGACAAGCTCCTATAATTCACCCCTCCACTTT,CATGMTSSYNSPLHF
TRBJ2-7,.,TRBV3-1,many,TGTGCCAGCAGCCAGGCCCTGACGGGGGTGTTCGAGCAGTACTTC,CASSQALTGVFEQYF
TRBJ2-1,TRBD2,TRBV14,.,TGTGCCAGCAGCCAGAAGGCTAGCGGAATGGGGCTATACAATGAGCAGTTCTTC,CASSQKASGMGLYNEQFF
TRBJ2-5,.,TRBV10-2,few,TGCGCCAGCAGTGAATGGGTTGAGACCCAGTACTTC,CASSEWVETQYF
TRBJ2-6,TRBD1,TRBV27,.,TGTGCCAGCAGTAAAGACAGGGCGGTCTCTGGGGCCAACGTCCTGACTTTC,CASSKDRAVSGANVLTF
TRBJ2-7,TRBD2,TRBV27,.,TGTGCCAGCAGTTACCCGGGAGGGTTCGAGCAGTACTTC,CASSYPGGFEQYF
TRBJ2-5,TRBD1,TRBV7-8,.,TGTGCCAGCAGCATTTACGGGACAGGGGGCTCGGGGACCCAGTACTTC,CASSIYGTGGSGTQYF
TRBJ2-1,TRBD2,TRBV4-3,many,TGCGCCAGCAGCCAAGGCCTAGCGGGTTTCAATGAGCAGTTCTTC,CASSQGLAGFNEQFF
TRBJ2-7,.,TRBV7-9,many,TGTGCCAGCAGCTTATCCGGGGTCTACGAGCAGTACTTC,CASSLSGVYEQYF
TRBJ2-3,TRBD1,TRBV5-8,.,TGTGCCAGCAGCTTGCAGGGGGCCCATACGCAGTATTTT,CASSLQGAHTQYF
TRBJ1-2,.,TRBV29-1,.,TGCAGCGTTGAAGGAACCGTGACAGGCTACACCTTC,CSVEGTVTGYTF
TRBJ2-7,TRBD2,TRBV9,many,TGTGCCAGCAGCCCAGCCAGCGGGAGGGCAACCTACGAGCAGTACTTC,CASSPASGRATYEQYF
TRBJ2-7,.,TRBV7-2,many,TGTGCCAGCAGCTTATACGGTACCTCCTACGAGCAGTACTTC,CASSLYGTSYEQYF
TRBJ2-3,.,TRBV6-1,.,TGTGCCAGCACCGGTGGCGGGCTAGATACGCAGTATTTT,CASTGGGLDTQYF
TRBJ1-2,.,TRBV18,.,TGTGCCAGCTCACCACCGTCAGGGGCTTATGGCTACACCTTC,CASSPPSGAYGYTF